This T cell receptor beta chain comes out of a study of blood T cells in healthy people across ages. Whole-study results and caveats: Long-lived and aged donors differed, with more naive CD4+ cells and higher diversity in the long-lived.

Using a J-beta primer mix together with a sample-barcoded 5' primer, a second PCR was run for roughly 7 to 12 cycles. TCRdb re-derived calls from the 5' RACE reads in MiXCR, one entry per CDR3 protein. Of hundreds of thousands of distinct CDR3 sequences listed, about 55% are singletons. The CDR3 length is 15 residues. Germline lookup yields CDR1 SQVTM and CDR2 ANQGSEA. Trimming removed 5 bases from V and 8 bases from J, with 24 bases in between. In its sample, this clonotype was seen a few times. As yet, its antigen is unknown. The V call is TRBV29-1, the J call TRBJ1-2, with D possibly TRBD1 on 5 matching bases. The sequence was obtained from a man older than 75 in good health. The sample consisted of blood. CDR3 sequence (DNA): TGCAGCGTTCGGCGCACTGACAGAGGGGCTGGCGGCTACACCTTC. Protein: CSVRRTDRGAGGYTF.